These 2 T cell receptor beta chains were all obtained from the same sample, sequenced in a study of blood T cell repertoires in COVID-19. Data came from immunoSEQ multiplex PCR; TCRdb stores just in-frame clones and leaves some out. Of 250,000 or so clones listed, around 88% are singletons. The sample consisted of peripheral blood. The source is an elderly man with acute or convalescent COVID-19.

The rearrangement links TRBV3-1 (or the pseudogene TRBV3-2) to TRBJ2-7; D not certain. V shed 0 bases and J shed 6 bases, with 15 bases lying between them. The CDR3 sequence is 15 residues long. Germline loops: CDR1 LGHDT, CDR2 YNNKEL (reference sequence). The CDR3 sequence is CASSQEWATVGEQYF. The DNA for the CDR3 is TGTGCCAGCAGCCAAGAATGGGCGACGGTGGGCGAGCAGTACTTC.

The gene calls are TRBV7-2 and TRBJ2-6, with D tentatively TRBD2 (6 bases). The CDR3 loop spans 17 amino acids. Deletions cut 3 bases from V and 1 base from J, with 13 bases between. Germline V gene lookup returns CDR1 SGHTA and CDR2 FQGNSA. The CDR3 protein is CASSLGGLNSGANVLTF. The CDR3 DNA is TGTGCCAGCAGCTTGGGGGGTTTAAATTCTGGGGCCAACGTCCTGACTTTC.